One sample yielded the 9 T cell receptor beta chains listed below, sequenced in a study of T cell responses to AZD1222 COVID-19 vaccine. This table comes from immunoSEQ multiplex PCR, and its TCRdb copy is limited to in-frame clones, with some not included. This sample yields about 100,000 clones, of which about 88% are seen a single time; 2.8% belongs to the top ten. Sequenced here: peripheral blood, sampled on day 0 of AZD1222 vaccination. These receptors all stem from an adult in good health.

The chain recombines TRBV4-3 with TRBJ2-7, with TRBD1 identical over 7 bases. The J segment lost 4 bases and the V segment lost 0 bases, leaving 3 bases of the junction unmatched. In germline, CDR1 is LGHNA, CDR2 YSLEER. The CDR3 has 14 amino acids. In nucleotides, the CDR3 is TGCGCCAGCAGCCAAGATAGGGGGCTTTACGAGCAGTACTTC. Translated: CASSQDRGLYEQYF.

This clone was observed a handful of times. The rearrangement links TRBV7-8 to TRBJ2-3, with 8 bases lining up with TRBD2. This CDR3 is built from 16 residues. Trimming removed 2 bases from V and 7 bases from J; junction bases left unmatched: 11. CDR1 SGHVS and CDR2 FQNEAQ come from the germline V gene. CDR3 DNA: TGTGCCAGCAGCTTATCTCGTGGACTAGCTATAAATACGCAGTATTTT. This sequence encodes CASSLSRGLAINTQYF. The whole variable domain, filled in from reference TRBV7-8 and TRBJ2-3, reads GAGVSQSPRYKVAKRGQDVALRCDPISGHVSLFWYQQALGQGPEFLTYFQNEAQLDKSGLPSDRFFAERPEGSVSTLKIQRTQQEDSAVYLCASSLSRGLAINTQYFGPGTRLTVL.

This chain links TRBV30 with TRBJ1-6, with D unclear. V was shortened by 3 bases and J by 0 bases, with 15 bases between the two germline ends. The CDR3 is made up of 17 amino acids. Germline CDR1 and CDR2: GTSNPN and SVGIG (reference sequence). The chain's CDR3 is CAWRVRLPPSYNSPLHF. In DNA, the CDR3 is TGTGCCTGGAGAGTGCGACTCCCACCCTCCTATAATTCACCCCTCCACTTT.

The chain couples TRBV11-2 to TRBJ1-2, with D maybe TRBD1 (6 bases). The CDR3 loop spans 13 amino acids. V was clipped by 5 bases and J by 2 bases, with 9 bases between them. Germline lookup yields CDR1 SGHAT and CDR2 FQNNGV. Here the CDR3 reads CASSPDSNYGYTF. The CDR3 DNA reads TGTGCCAGCAGCCCGGACAGCAACTATGGCTACACCTTC.

The chain combines TRBV11-3 with TRBJ1-3; possible D gene TRBD1, 5 bases. CDR3 size: 16 residues. CDR1 and CDR2 (germline): SGHNT, YENEEA. V dropped 5 bases and J dropped 0 bases, with 14 bases sitting between them. This CDR3 is CASSGAGRSSGNTIYF. The CDR3 DNA is TGTGCCAGCAGCGGGGCGGGACGTAGCTCTGGAAACACCATATATTTT.

V and J are TRBV19 and TRBJ1-1; tentatively, D is TRBD1 (5 bases). Trimming removed 4 bases at V and 6 bases at J, with 18 bases between. The length of the CDR3 is 15 residues. Germline V gene data show CDR1 as LNHDA and CDR2 as SQIVND (reference sequence). The CDR3 DNA reads TGTGCCAGTAGTAGCCCGCAGGGTCGAGGTGCTGAAGCTTTCTTT. As protein: CASSSPQGRGAEAFF.

This chain links TRBV2 with TRBJ2-7, with 7 bases fitting TRBD2. The germline V gene has CDR1 SNHLY and CDR2 FYNNEI. This CDR3 contains 16 residues. The ends lost 5 bases at V and 3 bases at J; junction bases unmatched: 13. In DNA, the CDR3 is TGTGCCAGCAGTCAAGAGGACGGAGGGAGGGGCTACGAGCAGTACTTC. This codes for CASSQEDGGRGYEQYF.

This chain connects TRBV15 to TRBJ1-3; TRBD1 aligns across 8 bases. V gave up 4 bases and J gave up 0 bases; unmatched junction bases: 5. Germline V gives CDR1 LNHNV, CDR2 YYDKDF (reference sequence). CDR3 size: 16 residues. The CDR3 region is CATSTGQGFSGNTIYF. The CDR3 region has the DNA TGTGCCACCAGCACCGGACAGGGTTTCTCTGGAAACACCATATATTTT.

The rearrangement links TRBV12-3 or TRBV12-4 to TRBJ1-4, with unresolved D. Trimming took off 4 bases at V and 3 bases at J, with 6 bases between the two ends. This CDR3 has 13 amino acids. This chain's CDR3 is CASSWIPNEKLFF. The CDR3 DNA is TGTGCCAGCAGTTGGATCCCTAATGAAAAACTGTTTTTT.